The 5 T cell receptor beta chains listed next were all sequenced from one sample in a study of shared clonotypes between healthy human individuals (dated by TCRdb to 2018 to 2021). The library was prepared using the immunoSEQ multiplex PCR assay. TCRdb stores this immuneACCESS table with in-frame sequences only. Part of the clones is absent; in the studies checked, under half of the shortfall reflects unresolved V genes, and no reason is known for the rest. This sample is represented by under 2.5 million clones; 85% to 95% of them were singletons. The ten most abundant clones make up roughly 0.34% of the sample. Sequencing used naive CD4+ T cells from PBMCs. The label giving this sample's cell subset or site can be read as: CD45RA+ positively selected. The receptors were gathered from a man aged 18 to 35 in good health. Some clones in this sample may be carry-over from other donors' samples.

This chain uses TRBV27 with TRBJ2-1, with D maybe TRBD2 (5 bases). Germline assignment: CDR1 MNHEY and CDR2 SMNVEV (reference sequence). Trimming left V 3 bases short and J 12 bases short, with 15 bases between. This CDR3 is built from 13 residues. In DNA form, the CDR3 reads TGTGCCAGCAGTTTTAGTGACCTCGCGGGGCAGTTCTTC. This translates into CASSFSDLAGQFF.

As concerns this clone: Other DNA sequences from this sample encode an identical CDR3 as well. The rearrangement links TRBV29-1 to TRBJ2-4; the D is unclear. Germline V gene lookup returns CDR1 SQVTM and CDR2 ANQGSEA. V was clipped by 4 bases and J by 0 bases, with 10 bases between them. This CDR3 is 14 amino acids long. The CDR3 DNA reads as TGCAGCGTTGTTGGTAGACTAGCCAAAAACATTCAGTACTTC. It yields the protein CSVVGRLAKNIQYF.

This clone came up once. The gene calls are TRBV5-1 and TRBJ1-1; D gene ambiguous. Per the germline V gene, CDR1 is SGHRS and CDR2 is YFSETQ. The CDR3 spans 13 residues. V was trimmed by 0 bases and J by 11 bases, leaving 14 bases between them. CDR3 sequence: CASSLADLQRAFF. The CDR3 coding sequence is TGCGCCAGCAGCTTGGCAGACCTACAACGGGCTTTCTTT.

The genes are TRBV21-1 and TRBJ2-7; TRBD2 is the table's D call and was not checked against the DNA. TRBV21-1 is reported as a pseudogene. The CDR3 is 11 residues long. The CDR3 nucleotides read TGTGCCAGCAGCAAAGTTGGCGGGCAGTACTTC. Its translation: CASSKVGGQYF.

The chain carries TRBV28 and TRBJ1-3; perhaps TRBD1 as D (5 bases). This CDR3 has 13 residues. V lost 4 bases and J lost 4, with 8 bases in between. Per the germline V gene, CDR1 is MDHEN and CDR2 is SYDVKM. The chain's CDR3 is CASSSRQGNTIYF. The CDR3, as DNA: TGTGCCAGCAGTTCTCGACAGGGAAACACCATATATTTT.